The next 11 T cell receptor beta chains were all read from a single sample in a study of cytotoxic CD8 clonotypes in ibrutinib-treated CLL. The protocol was immunoSEQ multiplex PCR, while the TCRdb copy is restricted to in-frame clones and leaves out a portion. The profile covers more than 200,000 clones, with 70% to 75% appearing a single time and approximately 5.9% taken by the ten largest. This material consisted of PBMCs, taken after 12 months of ibrutinib treatment. These receptors were taken from a human donor with chronic lymphocytic leukemia.

This chain uses TRBV4-1 with TRBJ1-1, with D tentatively TRBD1 (5 bases). The germline V gene encodes CDR1 MGHRA and CDR2 YSYEKL. V was pared by 0 bases and J by 3 bases, with 5 bases between. The CDR3 totals 13 residues. CDR3: CASSQDRDTEAFF. The CDR3 nucleotides are TGCGCCAGCAGCCAAGACAGGGACACTGAAGCTTTCTTT.

The J gene is TRBJ1-3, the V gene TRBV30; D ambiguous. The germline V gene has CDR1 GTSNPN and CDR2 SVGIG (reference sequence). The CDR3 sequence is 11 residues long. V gave up 5 bases and J gave up 2 bases, with 4 bases separating them. The CDR3 region is CAWDPGNTIYF. The CDR3 nucleotides are TGTGCCTGGGATCCTGGAAACACCATATATTTT.

This chain connects TRBV10-3 to TRBJ1-1; D possibly corresponds to TRBD1 (6 bases). V was shortened by 6 bases and J by 3 bases, with 14 bases between the two germline ends. Germline loops: CDR1 ENHRY, CDR2 SYGVKD. The CDR3 contains 14 residues. The CDR3 nucleotides are TGTGCCATCAGAAAACAGGGAAGGGACACTGAAGCTTTCTTT. Translated: CAIRKQGRDTEAFF.

The chain recombines TRBV5-1 with TRBJ2-5, with D uncertain. V was shortened by 3 bases and J by 2 bases, with 2 bases between the two germline ends. Germline lookup yields CDR1 SGHRS and CDR2 YFSETQ. The CDR3 covers 11 residues. DNA of the CDR3: TGCGCCAGCAGCTGGCAAGAGACCCAGTACTTC. Translating it yields CASSWQETQYF.

The rearrangement links TRBV5-1 to TRBJ1-1; D remains ambiguous. The germline CDR1 and CDR2 sequences are SGHRS and YFSETQ. The V gene lost 0 bases and the J gene lost 1 base, with 10 bases spanning the gap. This CDR3 contains 15 residues. DNA for the CDR3: TGCGCCAGCAGCTTGGTAGCGACACCGAACACTGAAGCTTTCTTT. Translating gives CASSLVATPNTEAFF. The variable domain in full, completed from reference TRBV5-1 and TRBJ1-1, reads KAGVTQTPRYLIKTRGQQVTLSCSPISGHRSVSWYQQTPGQGLQFLFEYFSETQRNKGNFPGRFSGRQFSNSRSEMNVSTLELGDSALYLCASSLVATPNTEAFFGQGTRLTVV.

This chain connects TRBV2 to TRBJ1-5; 7 positions agree with TRBD1. Trimming took 6 bases from V and 1 from J; bases not matched to a gene: 6. CDR3 size: 15 residues. CDR1 is SNHLY and CDR2 is FYNNEI in the germline V gene. The CDR3 bases are TGTGCCAGCAGAGTCGGGACAGTGAGCAATCAGCCCCAGCATTTT. It encodes CASRVGTVSNQPQHF.

The CDR3 is CASSFEGRAGEAFF. The CDR3 DNA sequence: TGTGCCAGCAGCTTCGAGGGGAGGGCAGGGGAGGCTTTCTTT. The chain recombines TRBV5-5 with TRBJ1-1; weak D call: TRBD1 (6 bases). Germline values: CDR1 SGHKS, CDR2 YYEKEE (reference sequence). The CDR3 is 14 amino acids. Trimming removed 2 bases at V and 11 bases at J, with 19 bases between.

This clone has just a few counts. The chain links TRBV6-5 to TRBJ1-6; D call uncertain. Trimming took 0 bases from V and 11 from J, leaving 14 bases between them. The CDR3 totals 15 residues. From germline, CDR1 is MNHEY and CDR2 SVGAGI. CDR3 sequence reads: CASSYSREATPPLHF. CDR3 nucleotides: TGTGCCAGCAGTTACTCGAGGGAGGCGACTCCACCCCTCCACTTT.

This chain links TRBV18 with TRBJ2-1; D uncertain. The CDR3 totals 13 residues. Germline V lookup: CDR1 KGHSH, CDR2 LQKENI. V gave up 1 base and J gave up 6 bases, with 7 bases separating them. The CDR3 DNA reads TGTGCCAGCTCACCACTTGTAATCAATGAGCAGTTCTTC. Translation gives CASSPLVINEQFF.

The sample holds a few counts of this clone. This chain uses TRBV9 with TRBJ1-5; D is unclear. This CDR3 has 15 amino acids. Germline values: CDR1 SGDLS, CDR2 YYNGEE. Trimming cost V 4 bases and J 1 base, with 12 bases left between them. The CDR3 DNA sequence: TGTGCCAGCAGCCGCGGGGAGGGAAGCAATCAGCCCCAGCATTTT. Translation gives CASSRGEGSNQPQHF.

This clone turned up a few times. The chain is built from TRBV9 and TRBJ1-2, with D perhaps TRBD1 (6 bases). There are 17 residues in the CDR3. Germline loops: CDR1 SGDLS, CDR2 YYNGEE. Trimming took off 3 bases at V and 2 bases at J, with 20 bases between the two ends. The CDR3 is CASSERGHGLQNYGYTF. The CDR3 coding sequence is TGTGCCAGCAGCGAGAGGGGACACGGGCTCCAAAACTATGGCTACACCTTC.